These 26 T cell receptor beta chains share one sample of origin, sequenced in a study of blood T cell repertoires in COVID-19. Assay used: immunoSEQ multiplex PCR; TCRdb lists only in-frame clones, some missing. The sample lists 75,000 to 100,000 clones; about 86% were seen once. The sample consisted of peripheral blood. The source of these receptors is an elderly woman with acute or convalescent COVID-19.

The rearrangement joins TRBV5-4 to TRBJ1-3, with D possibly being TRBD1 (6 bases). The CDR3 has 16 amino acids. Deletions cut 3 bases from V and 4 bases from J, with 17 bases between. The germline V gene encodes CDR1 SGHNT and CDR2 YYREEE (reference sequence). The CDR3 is CASSSWRGGLGNTIYF. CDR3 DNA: TGTGCCAGCAGCTCCTGGCGCGGGGGGCTCGGAAACACCATATATTTT.

The CDR3 nucleotides are TGTGCCACCAGTGAGCGACGGACAGGGGAGCTCGCCTACAATGAGCAGTTCTTC. Protein sequence: CATSERRTGELAYNEQFF. V usage is TRBV24-1 and J usage is TRBJ2-1, with 9 bases fitting TRBD1. V trimming: 4 bases; J trimming: 2 bases; junction bases outside the gene matches: 11. The length of the CDR3 is 18 residues. CDR1 KGHDR and CDR2 SFDVKD come from the germline V gene.

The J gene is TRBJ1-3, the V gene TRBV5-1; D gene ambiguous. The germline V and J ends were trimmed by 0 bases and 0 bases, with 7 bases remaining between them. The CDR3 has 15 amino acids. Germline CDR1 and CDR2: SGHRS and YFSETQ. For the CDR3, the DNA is TGCGCCAGCAGCTTGGCGGGGATCTCTGGAAACACCATATATTTT. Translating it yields CASSLAGISGNTIYF.

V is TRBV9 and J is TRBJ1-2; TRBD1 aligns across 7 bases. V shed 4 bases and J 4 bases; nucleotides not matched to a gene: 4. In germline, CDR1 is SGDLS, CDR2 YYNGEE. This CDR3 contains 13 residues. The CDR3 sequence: CASSPGTAYGYTF. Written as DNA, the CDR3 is TGTGCCAGCAGCCCCGGGACAGCCTATGGCTACACCTTC.

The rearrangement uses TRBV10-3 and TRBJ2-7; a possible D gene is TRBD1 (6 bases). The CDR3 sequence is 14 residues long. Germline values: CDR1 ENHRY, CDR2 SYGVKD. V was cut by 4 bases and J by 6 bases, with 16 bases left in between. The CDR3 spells CAISGAGVIGEQYF. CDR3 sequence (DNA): TGTGCCATCAGTGGGGCAGGGGTAATCGGCGAGCAGTACTTC.

The CDR3 coding sequence is TGTGCCAGCAGTTTATCGGCAGGGGGCAATGAAAAACTGTTTTTT. It codes for CASSLSAGGNEKLFF. The chain has TRBV28 and TRBJ1-4; 8 bases are shared with TRBD1. Trimming took 1 base from V and 5 from J; bases not matched to a gene: 3. Germline CDR1 MDHEN, CDR2 SYDVKM. This CDR3 has 15 residues.

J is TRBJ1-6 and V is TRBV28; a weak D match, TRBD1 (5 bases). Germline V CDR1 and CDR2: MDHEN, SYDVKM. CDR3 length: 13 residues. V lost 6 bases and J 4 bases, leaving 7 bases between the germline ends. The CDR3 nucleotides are TGTGCCAGCAGACAGGATTATAATTCACCCCTCCACTTT. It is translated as CASRQDYNSPLHF.

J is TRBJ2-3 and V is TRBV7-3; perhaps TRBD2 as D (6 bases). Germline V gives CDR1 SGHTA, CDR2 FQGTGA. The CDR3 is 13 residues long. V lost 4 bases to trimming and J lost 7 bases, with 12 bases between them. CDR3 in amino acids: CASSSARGNTQYF. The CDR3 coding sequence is TGTGCCAGCAGCTCCGCCCGGGGGAATACGCAGTATTTT.

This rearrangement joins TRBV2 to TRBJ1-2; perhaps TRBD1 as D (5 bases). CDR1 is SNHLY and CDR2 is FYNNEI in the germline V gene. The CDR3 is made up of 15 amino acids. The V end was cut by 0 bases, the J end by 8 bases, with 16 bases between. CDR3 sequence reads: CASSEAAGVGNGYTF. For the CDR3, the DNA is TGTGCCAGCAGTGAAGCGGCGGGGGTGGGAAACGGCTACACCTTC.

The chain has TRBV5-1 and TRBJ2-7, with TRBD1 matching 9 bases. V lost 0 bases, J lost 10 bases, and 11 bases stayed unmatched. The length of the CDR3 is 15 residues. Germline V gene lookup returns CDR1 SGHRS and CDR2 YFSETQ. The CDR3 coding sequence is TGCGCCAGCAGCTTGGATCGGGGACAGGGCGATACACAGTACTTC. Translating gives CASSLDRGQGDTQYF.

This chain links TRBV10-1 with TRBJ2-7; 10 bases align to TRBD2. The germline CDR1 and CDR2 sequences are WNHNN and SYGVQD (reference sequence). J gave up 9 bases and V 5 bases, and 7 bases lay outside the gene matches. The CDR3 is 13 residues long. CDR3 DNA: TGCGCCAGCAGTTTTAGCGGGGGGTCTGTGCAGTACTTC. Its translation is CASSFSGGSVQYF.

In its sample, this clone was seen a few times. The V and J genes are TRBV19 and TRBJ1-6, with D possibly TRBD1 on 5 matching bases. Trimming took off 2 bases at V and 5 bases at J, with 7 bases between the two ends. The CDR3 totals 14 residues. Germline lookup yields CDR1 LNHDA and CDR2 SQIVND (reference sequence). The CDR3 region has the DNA TGTGCCAGTAGTATATTACAGGATAATTCACCCCTCCACTTT. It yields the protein CASSILQDNSPLHF.

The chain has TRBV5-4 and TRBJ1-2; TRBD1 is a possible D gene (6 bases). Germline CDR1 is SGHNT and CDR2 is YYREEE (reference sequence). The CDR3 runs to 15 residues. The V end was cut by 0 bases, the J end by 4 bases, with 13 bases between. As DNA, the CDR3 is TGTGCCAGCAGCTTGGCCTCAGGGGTCGGCTATGGCTACACCTTC. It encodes CASSLASGVGYGYTF. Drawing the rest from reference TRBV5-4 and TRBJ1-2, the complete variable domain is ETGVTQSPTHLIKTRGQQVTLRCSSQSGHNTVSWYQQALGQGPQFIFQYYREEENGRGNFPPRFSGLQFPNYSSELNVNALELDDSALYLCASSLASGVGYGYTFGSGTRLTVV.

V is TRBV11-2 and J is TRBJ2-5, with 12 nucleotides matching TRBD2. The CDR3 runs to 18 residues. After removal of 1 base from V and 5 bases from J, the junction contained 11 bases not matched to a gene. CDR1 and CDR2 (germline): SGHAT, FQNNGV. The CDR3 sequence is CASSLVNRRLAGVETQYF. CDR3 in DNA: TGTGCCAGCAGCTTAGTGAATCGGCGACTAGCGGGGGTGGAGACCCAGTACTTC.

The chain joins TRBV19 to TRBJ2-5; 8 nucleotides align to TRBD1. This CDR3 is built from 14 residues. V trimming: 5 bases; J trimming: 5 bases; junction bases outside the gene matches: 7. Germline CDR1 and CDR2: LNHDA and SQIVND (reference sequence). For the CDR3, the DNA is TGTGCCAGTAGTTTGGACAGGGTGGGGGAGACCCAGTACTTC. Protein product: CASSLDRVGETQYF.

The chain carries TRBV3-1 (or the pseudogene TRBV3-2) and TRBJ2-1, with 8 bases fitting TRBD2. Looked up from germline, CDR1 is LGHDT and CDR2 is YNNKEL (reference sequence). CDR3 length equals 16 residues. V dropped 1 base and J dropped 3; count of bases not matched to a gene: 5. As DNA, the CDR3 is TGTGCCAGCAGCCAAGCAGGGACTAGTTACTACAATGAGCAGTTCTTC. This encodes CASSQAGTSYYNEQFF.

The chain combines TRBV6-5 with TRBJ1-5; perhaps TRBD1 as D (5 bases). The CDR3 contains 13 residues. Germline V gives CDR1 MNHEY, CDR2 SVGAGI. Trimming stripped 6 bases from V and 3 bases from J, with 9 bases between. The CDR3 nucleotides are TGTGCCAGCAGAACAGGTATCAATCAGCCCCAGCATTTT. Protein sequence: CASRTGINQPQHF.

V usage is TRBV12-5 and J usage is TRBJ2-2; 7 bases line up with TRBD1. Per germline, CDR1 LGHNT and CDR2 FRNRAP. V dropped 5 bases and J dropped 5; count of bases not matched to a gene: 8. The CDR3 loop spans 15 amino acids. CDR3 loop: CASGPGQVGTGELFF. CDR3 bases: TGTGCTAGTGGTCCCGGACAGGTGGGAACCGGGGAGCTGTTTTTT.

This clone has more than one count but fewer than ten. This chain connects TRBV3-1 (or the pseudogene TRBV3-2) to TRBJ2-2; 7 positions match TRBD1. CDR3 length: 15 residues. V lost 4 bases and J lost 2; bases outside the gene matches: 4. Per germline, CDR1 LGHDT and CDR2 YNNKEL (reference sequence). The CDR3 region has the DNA TGTGCCAGCAGCCCCCGGGACAGAAACACCGGGGAGCTGTTTTTT. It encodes CASSPRDRNTGELFF.

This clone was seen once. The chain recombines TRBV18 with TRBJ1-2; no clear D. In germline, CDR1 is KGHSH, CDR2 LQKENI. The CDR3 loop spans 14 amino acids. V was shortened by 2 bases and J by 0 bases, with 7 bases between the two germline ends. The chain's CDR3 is CASSPSTPNYGYTF. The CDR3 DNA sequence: TGTGCCAGCTCACCATCAACTCCTAACTATGGCTACACCTTC.

The CDR3 DNA reads as TGCGCCAGCAGCTTGACAGATCAAGAGACCCAGTACTTC. Protein sequence: CASSLTDQETQYF. The chain links TRBV5-1 to TRBJ2-5; D is uncertain. The CDR3 runs to 13 residues. CDR1 SGHRS and CDR2 YFSETQ come from the germline V gene. V dropped 1 base and J dropped 2 bases, with 6 bases sitting between them.

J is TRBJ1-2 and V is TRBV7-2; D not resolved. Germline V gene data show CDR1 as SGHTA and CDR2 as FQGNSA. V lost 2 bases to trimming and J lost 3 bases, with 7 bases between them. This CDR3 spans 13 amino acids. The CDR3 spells CASSLSPDYGYTF. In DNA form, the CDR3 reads TGTGCCAGCAGCTTAAGCCCTGACTATGGCTACACCTTC.

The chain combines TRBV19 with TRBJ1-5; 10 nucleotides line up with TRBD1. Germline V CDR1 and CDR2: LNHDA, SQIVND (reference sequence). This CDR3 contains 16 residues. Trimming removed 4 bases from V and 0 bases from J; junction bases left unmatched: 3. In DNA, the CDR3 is TGTGCCAGTAGTAGGGGGACAGGGGTTAGCAATCAGCCCCAGCATTTT. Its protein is CASSRGTGVSNQPQHF.

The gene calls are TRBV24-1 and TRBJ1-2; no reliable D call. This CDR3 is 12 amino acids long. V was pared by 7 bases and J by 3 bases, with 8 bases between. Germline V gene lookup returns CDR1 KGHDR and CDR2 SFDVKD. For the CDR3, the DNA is TGTGCCACCAGCAGGCGCGACTATGGCTACACCTTC. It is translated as CATSRRDYGYTF.

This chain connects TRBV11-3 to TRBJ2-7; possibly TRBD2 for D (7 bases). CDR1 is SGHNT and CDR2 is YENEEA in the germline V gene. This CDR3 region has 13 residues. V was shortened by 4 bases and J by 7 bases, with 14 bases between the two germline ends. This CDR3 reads CASSSLRGGEQYF. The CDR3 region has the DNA TGTGCCAGCAGCTCTCTGAGGGGGGGAGAGCAGTACTTC.

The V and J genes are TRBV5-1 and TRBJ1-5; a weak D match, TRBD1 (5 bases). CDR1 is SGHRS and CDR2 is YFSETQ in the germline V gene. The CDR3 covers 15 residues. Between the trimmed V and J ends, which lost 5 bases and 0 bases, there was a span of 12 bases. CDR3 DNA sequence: TGCGCCAGCAGTTTCGCGGGGCTTAGCAATCAGCCCCAGCATTTT. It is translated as CASSFAGLSNQPQHF.